This T cell receptor (beta chain) is from a study of OX40 agonist ivuxolimab in advanced cancers. V shed 0 bases and J shed 2 bases, with 7 bases lying between them. Looked up from germline, CDR1 is KGHSH and CDR2 is LQKENI. The CDR3 has 14 residues. There are a few counts of this clone. The antigen remains undetermined. Study-level results: No antigen was identified for the clonally expanded peripheral T cells. CD8+ T cells (on average) carried more expanded clones than CD4+ T cells.

TCRdb's table, derived via immunoSEQ multiplex PCR, lists solely in-frame clones and lacks some. The table has some 57,000 clones, over 80% seen once. The clonotype originates from an adult with an advanced solid tumor such as melanoma, head and neck, liver or kidney cancer. Specimen: CD4+ or CD8+ T cells sorted from blood, collected in a trial of the OX40 agonist ivuxolimab. The rearrangement links TRBV18 to TRBJ2-5, with no clear D. The DNA for the CDR3 is TGTGCCAGCTCACCACCGCACGGACAAGAGACCCAGTACTTC. As protein: CASSPPHGQETQYF.